Listed here are 7 T cell receptor beta chains from one sample, sequenced in a study of cytomegalovirus exposure and HLA in healthy donors. The PCR was carried out with 60 Vbeta primers and 13 Jbeta primers. Profiled with immunoSEQ multiplex PCR; TCRdb holds only in-frame clones, not every one. The sample shows around 200,000 clones, roughly 79% of them seen only once. Source material: PBMCs. These TCRs come from a male donor in good health and CMV-seronegative.

The chain links TRBV4-1 to TRBJ1-6, with D perhaps TRBD1 (6 bases). Per the germline V gene, CDR1 is MGHRA and CDR2 is YSYEKL. Trimming removed 2 bases from V and 0 bases from J, with 17 bases in between. The CDR3 contains 19 residues. Written as DNA, the CDR3 is TGCGCCAGCAGCCAAAACCCTGACAGGCTGAGCTCCTATAATTCACCCCTCCACTTT. Its protein is CASSQNPDRLSSYNSPLHF.

This clone was detected a few times. This rearrangement joins TRBV7-9 to TRBJ2-5; D possibly corresponds to TRBD1 (6 bases). The CDR3 is 14 residues long. Between the trimmed V and J ends, which lost 5 bases and 4 bases, there was a span of 14 bases. From germline, CDR1 is SEHNR and CDR2 FQNEAQ (reference sequence). For the CDR3, the DNA is TGTGCCAGCAGCCTACAGGGCTGGGCAGAGACCCAGTACTTC. Amino acid sequence: CASSLQGWAETQYF.

This chain links TRBV10-3 with TRBJ2-1; 12 positions match TRBD2. The J segment lost 4 bases and the V segment lost 4 bases, leaving 2 bases of the junction unmatched. The CDR3 contains 15 residues. Germline CDR1 ENHRY, CDR2 SYGVKD. Here the CDR3 reads CAISAGTSGYNEQFF. The CDR3 DNA reads as TGTGCCATCAGTGCCGGGACTAGCGGGTACAATGAGCAGTTCTTC.

The chain recombines TRBV6-1 with TRBJ1-2; unclear D gene. CDR3 length equals 16 residues. V was trimmed by 1 base and J by 5 bases, leaving 17 bases between them. Germline CDR1 reads MNHNS; CDR2 reads SASEGT. For the CDR3, the DNA is TGTGCCAGCAGTGAAGATCCCCCTGGCAGGTTGTATGGCTACACCTTC. It is translated as CASSEDPPGRLYGYTF.

The chain combines TRBV6-5 with TRBJ1-2; 11 bases are a match to TRBD1. The V and J ends lost 1 base and 6 bases, in that order; junction bases with no gene match: 1. The germline gives CDR1 MNHEY, CDR2 SVGAGI. CDR3 length: 14 residues. The CDR3 here is CASSYWTGGHGYTF. The CDR3 DNA sequence: TGTGCCAGCAGTTACTGGACAGGGGGCCATGGCTACACCTTC.

The CDR3 DNA reads TGTGCCAGCAGTTACGGAGGGAAAGAGACCCAGTACTTC. This translates into CASSYGGKETQYF. The V call is TRBV6-6, the J call TRBJ2-5; the D gene is possibly TRBD2 (6 bases). The germline V gene has CDR1 MNHNY and CDR2 SVGAGI (reference sequence). V was pared by 2 bases and J by 3 bases, with 7 bases between. The CDR3 is 13 residues long.

There are a few counts of this clone. V gene TRBV6-5 combines with J gene TRBJ2-7, with D unclear. Germline assignment: CDR1 MNHEY and CDR2 SVGAGI. This CDR3 spans 12 amino acids. Trimming stripped 6 bases from V and 0 bases from J, with 6 bases between. CDR3 sequence: CASSLSSYEQYF. The CDR3 DNA is TGTGCCAGCAGCCTCAGCTCCTACGAGCAGTACTTC.